This T cell receptor (beta chain) was identified in a study of cytomegalovirus exposure and HLA in healthy donors. Whole-study findings and limits: Most TCR beta V segments were productive about 90% or about 30% of the time in an earlier analysis. Another analysis was done later, and it associated over 15,000 TCR beta sequences with HLA alleles at 0.05 false discovery rate.

Worth noting for this clone: Antigen: not known.

The ends were cut back, 5 bases at V and 3 bases at J, with 17 bases in the middle. This CDR3 has 16 residues. Germline loops: CDR1 SEHNR, CDR2 FQNEAQ (reference sequence). PCR amplification relied on 60 Vbeta primers (plus 13 Jbeta primers). The method was immunoSEQ multiplex PCR; TCRdb's version includes in-frame clones alone and lacks a portion of them. Here the sample spans approximately 190,000 clones, around 80% being singletons. Sequenced: PBMCs. The chain has TRBV7-9 and TRBJ2-1; D is possibly TRBD1 (6 bases). The receptor's source is a man between 40 and 49 years old in good health and CMV-seropositive. In DNA form, the CDR3 reads TGTGCCAGCAGCCCTCCGGCCAGGGGCAGCTACAATGAGCAGTTCTTC. It yields the protein CASSPPARGSYNEQFF.